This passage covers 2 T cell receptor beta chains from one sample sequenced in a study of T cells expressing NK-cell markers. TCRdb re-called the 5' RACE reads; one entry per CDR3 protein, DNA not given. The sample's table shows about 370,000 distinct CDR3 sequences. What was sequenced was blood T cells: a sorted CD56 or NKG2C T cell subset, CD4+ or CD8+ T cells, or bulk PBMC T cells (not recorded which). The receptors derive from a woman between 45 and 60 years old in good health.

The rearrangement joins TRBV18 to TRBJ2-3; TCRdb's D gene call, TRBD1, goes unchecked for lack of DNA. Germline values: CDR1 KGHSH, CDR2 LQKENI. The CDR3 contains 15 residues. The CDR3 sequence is CASSSRKGEVATQYF.

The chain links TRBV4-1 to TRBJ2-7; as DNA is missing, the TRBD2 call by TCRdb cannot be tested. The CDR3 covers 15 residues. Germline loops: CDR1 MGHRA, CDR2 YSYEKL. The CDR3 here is CASSQAGTSGMEQYF.